Shown below are 7 T cell receptor beta chains from a single sample sequenced in a study of beta chain features in type 1 diabetes. As every portion of the isolated RNA was reverse transcribed, the sequencing read expressed TCRB transcripts. TCRdb keeps only in-frame clones here, not all; method: immunoSEQ multiplex PCR. The table lists 250,000 to 350,000 clones, approximately 15% of them singletons. The sequenced sample was central memory CD4+ T cells from blood. The receptors derive from a man in his thirties or forties in good health.

DNA for the CDR3: TGTGCCAGCACCCGACCGGGACAGGGCCGGGGCTACACCTTC. Translating it yields CASTRPGQGRGYTF. The chain links TRBV6-5 to TRBJ1-2, with TRBD1 matching 9 bases. Germline CDR1 MNHEY, CDR2 SVGAGI. The CDR3 has 14 amino acids. V dropped 7 bases and J dropped 8; count of bases not matched to a gene: 11.

This chain joins TRBV10-3 and TRBJ2-7; D not certain. Germline CDR1 reads ENHRY; CDR2 reads SYGVKD. V lost 7 bases and J lost 5, with 12 bases in between. The CDR3 consists of 12 residues. CDR3: CAIMNPPHEQYV. DNA of the CDR3: TGTGCCATCATGAATCCCCCTCACGAGCAGTACGTC.

The genes are TRBV21-1 and TRBJ2-1; the table calls TRBD2, which could not be checked here. TRBV21-1 is an annotated pseudogene. The CDR3 sequence is 13 residues long. The CDR3 is CASLQSGYNEQFF. CDR3 bases: TGTGCCAGCTTACAAAGCGGATACAATGAGCAGTTCTTC.

This clone was seen repeatedly, ten times or more. The chain couples TRBV6-6 to TRBJ2-7; D perhaps matches TRBD1 (6 bases). This CDR3 is built from 15 residues. Germline V CDR1 and CDR2: MNHNY, SVGAGI (reference sequence). Trimming took off 6 bases at V and 4 bases at J, with 19 bases between the two ends. The CDR3, as DNA: TGTGCCAGCAGGGATACCACTAGGGGGATTTACGAGCAGTACGTC. It specifies CASRDTTRGIYEQYV.

A few counts support this clone. The sample holds other DNA sequences that translate to the same CDR3. The chain is built from TRBV7-9 and TRBJ1-6; a possible D gene is TRBD1 (5 bases). Germline V gene sequence: CDR1 SEHNR, CDR2 FQNEAQ (reference sequence). V was cut by 2 bases and J by 9 bases, with 8 bases left in between. The CDR3 contains 13 residues. In DNA, the CDR3 is TGTGCCAGCAGCTTACAGGGTCGTTCACCCCTCCACTTT. It specifies CASSLQGRSPLHF.

A remark on this clone: It may be a read error: a sequence one base away is much more abundant. The sample has other DNA sequences that encode this CDR3 too. V usage is TRBV4-1 and J usage is TRBJ1-2; D not certain. This CDR3 has 12 amino acids. Germline loops: CDR1 MGHRA, CDR2 YSYEKL. V was trimmed by 0 bases and J by 5 bases, leaving 4 bases between them. The CDR3 DNA is TGCGCCAGCAGCCAAGATGCATATGGCTACACCTTC. Translating gives CASSQDAYGYTF.

The V and J genes are TRBV15 and TRBJ2-5; 7 bases agree with TRBD1. The J call is doubtful: the DNA matches TRBJ2-7 better. The CDR3 is 14 residues long. CDR1 LNHNV and CDR2 YYDKDF come from the germline V gene (reference sequence). CDR3 nucleotides: TGTGCCACCAGCGTAAACAGGGGTTCCTACGAGCAGTACTTC. This encodes CATSVNRGSYEQYF.